This T cell receptor (beta chain) originates from a study of T cell changes during pregnancy in multiple sclerosis. CDR1 is MNHEY and CDR2 is SMNVEV in the germline V gene (reference sequence). CDR3 length: 15 residues. With 4 bases clipped from V and 6 bases from J, the junction kept 8 bases outside the gene matches. The assay was immunoSEQ multiplex PCR, and TCRdb's table has in-frame clones only and misses some. The sample holds over 25,000 clones, 89% seen once. The V and J genes are TRBV27 and TRBJ2-1; 8 positions agree with TRBD1. The receptor was isolated from a female donor with multiple sclerosis, enrolled in a pregnancy study. Specimen: CD8+ T cells from peripheral blood mononuclear cells, collected in the second trimester of pregnancy. For the CDR3, the DNA is TGTGCCAGCAGTTGGGTCGCGGACAGGGTCAATGAGCAGTTCTTC. This gives the protein CASSWVADRVNEQFF.